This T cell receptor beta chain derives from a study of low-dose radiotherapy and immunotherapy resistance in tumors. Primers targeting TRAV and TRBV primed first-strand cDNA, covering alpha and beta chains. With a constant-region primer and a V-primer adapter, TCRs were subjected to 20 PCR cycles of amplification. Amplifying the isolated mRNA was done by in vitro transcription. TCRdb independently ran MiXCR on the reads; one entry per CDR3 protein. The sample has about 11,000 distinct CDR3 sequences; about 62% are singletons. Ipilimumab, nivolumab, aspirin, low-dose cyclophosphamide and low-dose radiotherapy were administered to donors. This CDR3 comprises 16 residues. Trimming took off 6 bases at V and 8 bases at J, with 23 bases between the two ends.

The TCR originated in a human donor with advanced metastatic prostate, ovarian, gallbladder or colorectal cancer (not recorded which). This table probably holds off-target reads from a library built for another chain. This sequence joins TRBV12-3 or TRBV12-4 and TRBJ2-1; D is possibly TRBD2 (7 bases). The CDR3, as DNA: TGTGCCAGCAGGAGCGTGGGGAGGGGGTTTAATGATGAGCAGTTCTTC. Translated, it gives CASRSVGRGFNDEQFF.